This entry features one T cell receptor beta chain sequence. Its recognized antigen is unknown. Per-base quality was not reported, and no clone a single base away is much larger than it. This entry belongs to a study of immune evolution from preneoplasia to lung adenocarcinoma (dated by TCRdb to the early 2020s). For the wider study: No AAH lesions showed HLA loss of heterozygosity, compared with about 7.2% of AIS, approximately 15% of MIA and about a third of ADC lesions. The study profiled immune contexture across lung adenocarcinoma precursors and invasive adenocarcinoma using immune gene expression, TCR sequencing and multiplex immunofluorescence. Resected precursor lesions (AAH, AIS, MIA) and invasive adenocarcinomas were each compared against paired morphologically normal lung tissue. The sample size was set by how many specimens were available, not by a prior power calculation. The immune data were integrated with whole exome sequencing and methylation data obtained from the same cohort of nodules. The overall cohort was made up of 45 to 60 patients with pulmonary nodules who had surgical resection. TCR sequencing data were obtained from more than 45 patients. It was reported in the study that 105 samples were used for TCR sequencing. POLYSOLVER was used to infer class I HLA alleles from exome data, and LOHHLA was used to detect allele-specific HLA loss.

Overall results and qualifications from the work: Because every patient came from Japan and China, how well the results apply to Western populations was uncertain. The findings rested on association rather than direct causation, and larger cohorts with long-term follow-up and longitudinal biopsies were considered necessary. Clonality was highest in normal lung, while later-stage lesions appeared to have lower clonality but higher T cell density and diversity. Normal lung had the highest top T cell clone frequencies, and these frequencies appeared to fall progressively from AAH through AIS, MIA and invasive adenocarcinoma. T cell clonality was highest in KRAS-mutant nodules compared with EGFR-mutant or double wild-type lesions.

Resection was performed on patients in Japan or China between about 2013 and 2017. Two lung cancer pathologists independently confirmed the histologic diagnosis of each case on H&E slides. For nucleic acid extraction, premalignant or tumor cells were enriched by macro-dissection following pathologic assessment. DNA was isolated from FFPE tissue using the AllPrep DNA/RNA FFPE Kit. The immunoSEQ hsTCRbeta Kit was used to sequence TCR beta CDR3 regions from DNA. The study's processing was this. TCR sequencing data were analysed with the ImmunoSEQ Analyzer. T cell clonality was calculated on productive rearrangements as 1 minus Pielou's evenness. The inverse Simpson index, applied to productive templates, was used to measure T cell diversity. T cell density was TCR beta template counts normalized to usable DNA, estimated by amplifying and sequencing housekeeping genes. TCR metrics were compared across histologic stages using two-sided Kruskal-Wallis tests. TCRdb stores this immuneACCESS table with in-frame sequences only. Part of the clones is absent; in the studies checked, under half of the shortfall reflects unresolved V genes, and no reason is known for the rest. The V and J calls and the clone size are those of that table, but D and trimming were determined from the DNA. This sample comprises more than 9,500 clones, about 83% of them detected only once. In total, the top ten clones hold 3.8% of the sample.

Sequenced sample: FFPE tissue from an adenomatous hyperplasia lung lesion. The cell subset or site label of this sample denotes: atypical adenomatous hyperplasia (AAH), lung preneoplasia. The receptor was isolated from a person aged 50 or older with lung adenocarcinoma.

The bases are TGTGCCAGCAGATCTAGCGGGAATTCCTACGAGCAGTACTTC. This yields the protein CASRSSGNSYEQYF. The sequence links TRBV2 to TRBJ2-7, and 9 junction bases match TRBD2. Trimming takes 6 bases off V and 1 base off J; junction bases not matched to a gene: 4. From its cysteine to its phenylalanine, the CDR3 spans 14 amino acids. Only CDR3 DNA remains: 42 bases, in frame from the first base. From the germline V gene, CDR1 is SNHLY and CDR2 is FYNNEI.